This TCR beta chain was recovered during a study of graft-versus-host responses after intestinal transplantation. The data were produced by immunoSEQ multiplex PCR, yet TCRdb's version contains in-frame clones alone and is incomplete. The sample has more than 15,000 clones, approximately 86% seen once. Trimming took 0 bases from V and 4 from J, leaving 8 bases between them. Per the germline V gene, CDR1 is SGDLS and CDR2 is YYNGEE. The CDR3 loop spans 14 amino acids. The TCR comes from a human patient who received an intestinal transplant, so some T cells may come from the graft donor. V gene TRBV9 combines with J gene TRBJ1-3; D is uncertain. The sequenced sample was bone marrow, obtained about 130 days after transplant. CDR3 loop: CASSVVGLGNTIYF. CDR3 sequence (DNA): TGTGCCAGCAGCGTAGTCGGCTTGGGAAACACCATATATTTT. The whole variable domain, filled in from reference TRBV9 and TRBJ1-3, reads DSGVTQTPKHLITATGQRVTLRCSPRSGDLSVYWYQQSLDQGLQFLIQYYNGEERAKGNILERFSAQQFPDLHSELNLSSLELGDSALYFCASSVVGLGNTIYFGEGSWLTVV.